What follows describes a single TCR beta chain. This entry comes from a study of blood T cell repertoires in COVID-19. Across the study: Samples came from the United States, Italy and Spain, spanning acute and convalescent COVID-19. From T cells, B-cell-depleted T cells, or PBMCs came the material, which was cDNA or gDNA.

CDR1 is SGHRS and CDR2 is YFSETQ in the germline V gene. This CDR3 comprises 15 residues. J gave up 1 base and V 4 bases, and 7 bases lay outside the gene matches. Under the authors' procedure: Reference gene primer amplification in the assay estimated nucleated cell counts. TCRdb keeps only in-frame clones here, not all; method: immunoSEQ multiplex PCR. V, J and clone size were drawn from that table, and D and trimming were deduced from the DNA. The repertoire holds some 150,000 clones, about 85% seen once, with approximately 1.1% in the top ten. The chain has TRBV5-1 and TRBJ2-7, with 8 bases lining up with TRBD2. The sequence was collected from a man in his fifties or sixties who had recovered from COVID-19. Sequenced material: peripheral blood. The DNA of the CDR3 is TGCGCCAGCAGCATGGGGACTAGAGGTTCCTACGAGCAGTACTTC. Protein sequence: CASSMGTRGSYEQYF.